The 9 T cell receptor beta chains reported below all come from one sample, sequenced in a study of cytomegalovirus exposure and HLA in healthy donors. 13 Jbeta primers and 60 Vbeta primers were used for the PCR. Sequenced by immunoSEQ multiplex PCR; TCRdb stores in-frame clones only, minus some. The profile shows over 75,000 clones, approximately 84% of them singletons. The sequenced sample was PBMCs. Receptors were obtained from a young woman in good health and CMV-seropositive.

This clone was seen once. The chain joins TRBV7-9 to TRBJ2-2; D remains unclear. V was shortened by 0 bases and J by 5 bases, with 7 bases between the two germline ends. Germline-derived CDR1 and CDR2 are SEHNR and FQNEAQ (reference sequence). This CDR3 region has 14 residues. CDR3 residues: CASSLATSTGELFF. CDR3 coding DNA: TGTGCCAGCAGCTTAGCGACTTCGACCGGGGAGCTGTTTTTT.

The J gene is TRBJ2-7, the V gene TRBV19, with 10 bases identical to TRBD2. Germline V gene data show CDR1 as LNHDA and CDR2 as SQIVND (reference sequence). This CDR3 is built from 13 residues. J gave up 1 base and V 6 bases, and 0 bases lay outside the gene matches. CDR3 in amino acids: CASRTSGSYEQYF. The CDR3 DNA sequence: TGTGCCAGTAGGACTAGCGGGTCCTACGAGCAGTACTTC.

The rearrangement joins TRBV28 to TRBJ2-7; D is undetermined. The germline CDR1 and CDR2 sequences are MDHEN and SYDVKM. The CDR3 runs 14 residues. V dropped 2 bases and J dropped 2 bases, with 10 bases sitting between them. CDR3 in amino acids: CASSLGVSAYEQYF. CDR3 nucleotide sequence: TGTGCCAGCAGTTTAGGTGTCTCAGCCTACGAGCAGTACTTC.

The rearrangement uses TRBV7-9 and TRBJ2-1; D is uncertain. This CDR3 has 12 residues. Looked up from germline, CDR1 is SEHNR and CDR2 is FQNEAQ (reference sequence). Between the trimmed V and J ends, which lost 2 bases and 7 bases, there was a span of 6 bases. CDR3 in amino acids: CASSLWRNEQFF. The CDR3 bases are TGTGCCAGCAGCTTATGGAGAAATGAGCAGTTCTTC.

This clone appeared once. J is TRBJ2-7 and V is TRBV7-8, with 10 positions matching TRBD1. V trimming: 7 bases; J trimming: 2 bases; junction bases outside the gene matches: 8. The length of the CDR3 is 15 residues. Per germline, CDR1 SGHVS and CDR2 FQNEAQ. The CDR3: CASTRTGQGTYEQYF. As DNA, the CDR3 is TGTGCCAGCACAAGAACGGGACAGGGGACCTACGAGCAGTACTTC.

The CDR3: CASSPQGYNEQFF. DNA for the CDR3: TGTGCCAGCAGTCCCCAGGGGTACAATGAGCAGTTCTTC. This chain joins TRBV28 and TRBJ2-1; tentatively, D is TRBD1 (6 bases). V gave up 5 bases and J gave up 4 bases, with 9 bases separating them. The CDR3 runs to 13 residues. Germline CDR1 and CDR2: MDHEN and SYDVKM.

The V call is TRBV15, the J call TRBJ2-1; the match to TRBD2 covers 9 bases. From germline, CDR1 is LNHNV and CDR2 YYDKDF (reference sequence). The CDR3 covers 20 residues. The ends lost 0 bases at V and 8 bases at J; junction bases unmatched: 20. CDR3 sequence (DNA): TGTGCCACCAGCAGAGATTTGGGCCCCCTGGTAGCGGGAGTGTCTGATGAGCAGTTCTTC. It translates to CATSRDLGPLVAGVSDEQFF.

This clone was seen just once. The rearrangement links TRBV28 to TRBJ2-7, with D possibly matching TRBD2 (5 bases). Deletions cut 6 bases from V and 1 base from J, with 10 bases between. CDR3 length: 13 amino acids. Germline-derived CDR1 and CDR2 are MDHEN and SYDVKM. The CDR3 loop reads CASRRTGSYEQYF. Here the CDR3 DNA reads TGTGCCAGCAGACGAACGGGGTCCTACGAGCAGTACTTC.

The rearrangement uses TRBV5-6 and TRBJ2-3, with a possible D match to TRBD2 (5 bases). Deletions cut 0 bases from V and 1 base from J, with 9 bases between. This CDR3 comprises 15 residues. Germline assignment: CDR1 SGHDT and CDR2 YYEEEE. DNA of the CDR3: TGTGCCAGCAGCTTGGGCGCGAGGGGCACAGATACGCAGTATTTT. Translation: CASSLGARGTDTQYF.